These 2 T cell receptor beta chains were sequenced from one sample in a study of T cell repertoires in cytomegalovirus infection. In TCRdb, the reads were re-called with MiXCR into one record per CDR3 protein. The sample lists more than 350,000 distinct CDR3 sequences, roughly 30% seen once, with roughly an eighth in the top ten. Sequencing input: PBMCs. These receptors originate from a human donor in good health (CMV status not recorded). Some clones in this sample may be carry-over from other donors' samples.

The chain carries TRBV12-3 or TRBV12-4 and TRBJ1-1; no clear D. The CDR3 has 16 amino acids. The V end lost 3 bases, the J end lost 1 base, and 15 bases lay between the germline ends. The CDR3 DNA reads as TGTGCCAGCAGTTTGGACTCAAATCTCCGGAACACTGAAGCTTTCTTT. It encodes CASSLDSNLRNTEAFF.

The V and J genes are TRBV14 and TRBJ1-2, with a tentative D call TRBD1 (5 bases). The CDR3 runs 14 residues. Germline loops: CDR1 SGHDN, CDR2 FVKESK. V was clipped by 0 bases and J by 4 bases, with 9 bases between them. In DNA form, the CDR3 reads TGTGCCAGCAGCCAAGACTACGGGACCTATGGCTACACCTTC. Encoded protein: CASSQDYGTYGYTF.